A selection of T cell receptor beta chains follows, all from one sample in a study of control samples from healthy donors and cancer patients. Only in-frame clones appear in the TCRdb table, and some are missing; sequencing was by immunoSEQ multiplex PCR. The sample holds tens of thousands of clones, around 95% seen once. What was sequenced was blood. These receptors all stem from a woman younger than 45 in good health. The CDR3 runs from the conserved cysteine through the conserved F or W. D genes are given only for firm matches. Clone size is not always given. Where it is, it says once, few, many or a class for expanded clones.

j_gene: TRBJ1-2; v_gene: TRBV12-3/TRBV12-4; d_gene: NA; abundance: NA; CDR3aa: CASSLAPAQGYTF; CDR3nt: TGTGCCAGCAGTTTAGCGCCCGCCCAGGGCTACACCTTC
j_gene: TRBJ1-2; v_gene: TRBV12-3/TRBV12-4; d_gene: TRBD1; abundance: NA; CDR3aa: CASSADRAYGYTF; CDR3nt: TGTGCCAGCAGCGCGGACAGGGCCTATGGCTACACCTTC
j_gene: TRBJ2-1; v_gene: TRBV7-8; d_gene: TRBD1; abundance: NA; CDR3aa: CASSSDEPGQGMYEQFF; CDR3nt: TGTGCCAGCAGCTCCGATGAACCGGGACAGGGTATGTATGAGCAGTTCTTC
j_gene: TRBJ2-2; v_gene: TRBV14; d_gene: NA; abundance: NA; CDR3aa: CASSTNTGELFF; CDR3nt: TGTGCCAGCAGCACCAACACCGGGGAGCTGTTTTTT
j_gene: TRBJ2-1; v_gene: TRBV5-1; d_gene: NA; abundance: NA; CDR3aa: CASSLVLVSEQFF; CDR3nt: TGCGCCAGCAGCTTGGTCTTGGTTTCAGAGCAGTTCTTC
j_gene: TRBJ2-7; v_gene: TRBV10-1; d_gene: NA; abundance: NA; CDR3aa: CASSGGPPYEQYF; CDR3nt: TGCGCCAGCAGTGGCGGACCCCCCTACGAGCAGTACTTC
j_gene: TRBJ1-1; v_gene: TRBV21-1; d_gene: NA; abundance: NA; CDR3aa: CASSKGRRTTEAFF; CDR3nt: TGTGCCAGCAGCAAAGGCAGGCGAACTACTGAAGCTTTCTTT
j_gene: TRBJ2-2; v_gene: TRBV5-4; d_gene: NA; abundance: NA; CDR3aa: CASSRPGSNTGELFF; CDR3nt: TGTGCCAGCAGCCGACCCGGCTCGAACACCGGGGAGCTGTTTTTT
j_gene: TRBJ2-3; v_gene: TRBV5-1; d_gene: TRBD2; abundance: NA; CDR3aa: CASSSREYGTDTQYF; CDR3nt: TGCGCCAGCAGCTCGCGGGAGTACGGCACAGATACGCAGTATTTT
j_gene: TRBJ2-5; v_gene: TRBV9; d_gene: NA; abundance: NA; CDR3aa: CASSQEGGTRETQYF; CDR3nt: TGTGCCAGCAGTCAAGAGGGGGGGACTCGGGAGACCCAGTACTTC
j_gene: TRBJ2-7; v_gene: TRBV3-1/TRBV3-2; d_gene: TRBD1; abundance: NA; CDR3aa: CASSRTGSLEQYF; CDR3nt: TGTGCCAGCAGCCGGACAGGGTCCTTAGAGCAGTACTTC
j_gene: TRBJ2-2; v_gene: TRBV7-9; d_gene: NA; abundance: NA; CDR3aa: CASSLEEAGELFF; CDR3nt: TGTGCCAGCAGCTTAGAGGAGGCTGGGGAGCTGTTTTTT
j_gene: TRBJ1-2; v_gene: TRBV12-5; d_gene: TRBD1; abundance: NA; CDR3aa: CASGPGQGAYGYTF; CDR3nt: TGTGCTAGTGGTCCGGGACAGGGGGCCTATGGCTACACCTTC
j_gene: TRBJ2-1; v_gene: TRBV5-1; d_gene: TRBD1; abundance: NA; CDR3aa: CASVNGTGISYNEQFF; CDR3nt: TGCGCCAGCGTAAATGGGACAGGGATCTCCTACAATGAGCAGTTCTTC
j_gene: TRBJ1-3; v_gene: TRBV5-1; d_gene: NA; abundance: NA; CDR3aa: CASSDGTPGNTIYF; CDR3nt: TGCGCCAGCAGCGACGGGACGCCTGGAAACACCATATATTTT
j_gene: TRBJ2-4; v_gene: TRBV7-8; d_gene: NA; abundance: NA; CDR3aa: CASSSRETRRSKNIQYF; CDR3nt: TGTGCCAGCAGCTCCCGCGAGACAAGGCGGTCCAAAAACATTCAGTACTTC
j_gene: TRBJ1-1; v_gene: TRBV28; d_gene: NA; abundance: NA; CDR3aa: CASSLTGNTEAFF; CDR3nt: TGTGCCAGCAGTTTGACGGGCAACACTGAAGCTTTCTTT
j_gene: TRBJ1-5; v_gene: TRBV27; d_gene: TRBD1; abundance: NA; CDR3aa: CASSFSTGGNQPQHF; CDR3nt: TGTGCCAGCAGTTTTAGCACAGGGGGCAATCAGCCCCAGCATTTT
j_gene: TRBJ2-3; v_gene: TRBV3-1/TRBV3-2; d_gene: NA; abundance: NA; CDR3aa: CASSRTVQNTDTQYF; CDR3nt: TGTGCCAGCAGTCGGACAGTCCAGAACACAGATACGCAGTATTTT
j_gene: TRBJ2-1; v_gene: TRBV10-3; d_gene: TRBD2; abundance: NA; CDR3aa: CAISSTSGGGEQFF; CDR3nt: TGTGCCATCAGTTCGACTAGCGGGGGCGGTGAGCAGTTCTTC
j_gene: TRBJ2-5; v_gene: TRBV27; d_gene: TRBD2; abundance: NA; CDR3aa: CASRGLGGVTEETQYF; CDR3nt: TGTGCCAGCAGGGGGTTGGGGGGGGTCACCGAAGAGACCCAGTACTTC
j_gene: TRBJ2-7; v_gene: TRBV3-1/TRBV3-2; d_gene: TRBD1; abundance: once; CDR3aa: CASSFWGQGGEQYF; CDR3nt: TGTGCCAGCAGCTTTTGGGGACAGGGCGGCGAGCAGTACTTC
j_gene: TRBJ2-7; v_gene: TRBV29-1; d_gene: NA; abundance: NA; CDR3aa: CSVIQGRKSPGEQYF; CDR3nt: TGCAGCGTGATCCAGGGTCGGAAGTCCCCCGGCGAGCAGTACTTC
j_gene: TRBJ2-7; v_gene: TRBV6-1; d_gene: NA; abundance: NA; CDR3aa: CASSASGTQGVLYEQYF; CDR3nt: TGTGCCAGCAGTGCCTCAGGGACCCAGGGCGTGTTGTACGAGCAGTACTTC
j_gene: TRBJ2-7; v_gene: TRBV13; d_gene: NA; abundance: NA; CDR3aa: CASSLGLTEQYF; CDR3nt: TGTGCCAGCAGCTTAGGGCTAACCGAGCAGTACTTC
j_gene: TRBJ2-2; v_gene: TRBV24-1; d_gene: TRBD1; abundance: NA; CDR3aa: CATGTGKHGGELFF; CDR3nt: TGTGCCACCGGGACAGGCAAACACGGCGGGGAGCTGTTTTTT
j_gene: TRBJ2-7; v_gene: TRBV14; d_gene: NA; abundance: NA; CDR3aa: CASSQDLETYEQYF; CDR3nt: TGTGCCAGCAGCCAAGATTTAGAAACCTACGAGCAGTACTTC
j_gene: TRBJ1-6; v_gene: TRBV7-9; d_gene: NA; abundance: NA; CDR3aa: CASSQTTGGDNSPLHF; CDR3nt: TGTGCCAGCAGTCAAACCACCGGAGGGGATAATTCACCCCTCCACTTT
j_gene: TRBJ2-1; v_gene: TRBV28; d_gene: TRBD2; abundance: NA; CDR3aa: CASSERESDEQFF; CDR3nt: TGTGCCAGCAGTGAGCGGGAGAGCGATGAGCAGTTCTTC
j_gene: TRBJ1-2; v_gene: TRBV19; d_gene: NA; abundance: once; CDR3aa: CASSILGNYGYTF; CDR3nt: TGTGCCAGTAGTATTCTAGGGAACTATGGCTACACCTTC
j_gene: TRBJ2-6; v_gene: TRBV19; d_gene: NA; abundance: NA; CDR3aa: CASSIGKKKSSGANVLTF; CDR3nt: TGTGCCAGTAGTATAGGCAAGAAAAAGAGCTCTGGGGCCAACGTCCTGACTTTC
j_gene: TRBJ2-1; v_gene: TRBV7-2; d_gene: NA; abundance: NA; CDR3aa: CASSFRGRTNEQFF; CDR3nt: TGTGCCAGCAGCTTCAGGGGCCGAACCAATGAGCAGTTCTTC
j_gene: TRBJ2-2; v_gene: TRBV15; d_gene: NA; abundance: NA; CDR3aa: CATSRDLASNTGELFF; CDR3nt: TGTGCCACCAGCAGAGATTTAGCATCCAACACCGGGGAGCTGTTTTTT
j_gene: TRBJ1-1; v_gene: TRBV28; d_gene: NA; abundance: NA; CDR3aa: CASSLLGHRGAFF; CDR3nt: TGTGCCAGCAGTTTATTGGGCCACAGAGGAGCTTTCTTT
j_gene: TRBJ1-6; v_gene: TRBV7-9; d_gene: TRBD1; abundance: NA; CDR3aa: CASSLVVTGGLYNSPLHF; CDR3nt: TGTGCCAGCAGCTTAGTGGTGACAGGGGGCCTCTATAATTCACCCCTCCACTTT
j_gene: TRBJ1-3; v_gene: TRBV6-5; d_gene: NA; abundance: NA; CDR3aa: CASKDESSGNTIYF; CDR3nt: TGTGCCAGTAAAGACGAATCCTCTGGAAACACCATATATTTT
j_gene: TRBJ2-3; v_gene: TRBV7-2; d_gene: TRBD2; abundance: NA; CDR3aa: CASSLAPSGSYSDTQYF; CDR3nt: TGTGCCAGCAGCTTAGCGCCTAGCGGGAGTTATTCAGATACGCAGTATTTT
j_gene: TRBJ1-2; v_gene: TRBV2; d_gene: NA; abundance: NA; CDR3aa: CASMSGREYGYTF; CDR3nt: TGTGCCAGCATGTCAGGGAGGGAATATGGCTACACCTTC
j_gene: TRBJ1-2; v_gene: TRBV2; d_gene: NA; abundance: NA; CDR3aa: CASSERPWRTQDYGYTF; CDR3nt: TGTGCCAGCAGTGAACGCCCGTGGAGGACCCAGGACTATGGCTACACCTTC
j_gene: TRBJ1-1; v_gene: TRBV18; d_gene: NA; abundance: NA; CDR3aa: CASSQSGGLGTEAFF; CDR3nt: TGTGCCAGCTCACAAAGCGGGGGGCTAGGAACTGAAGCTTTCTTT
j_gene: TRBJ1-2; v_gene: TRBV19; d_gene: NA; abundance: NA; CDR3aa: CASSIADGYGYTF; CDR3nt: TGTGCCAGTAGTATAGCTGATGGCTATGGCTACACCTTC
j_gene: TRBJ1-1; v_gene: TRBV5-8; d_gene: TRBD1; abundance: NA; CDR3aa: CASSLGQGSTEAFF; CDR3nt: TGTGCCAGCAGCTTGGGACAGGGGAGCACTGAAGCTTTCTTT
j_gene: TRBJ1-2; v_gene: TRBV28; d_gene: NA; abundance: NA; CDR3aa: CASSWDGLNYGYTF; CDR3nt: TGTGCCAGCAGTTGGGATGGGTTGAACTATGGCTACACCTTC
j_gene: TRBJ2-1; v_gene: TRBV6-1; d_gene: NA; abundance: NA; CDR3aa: CASSDIGNEQFF; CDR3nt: TGTGCCAGCAGTGACATTGGCAATGAGCAGTTCTTC
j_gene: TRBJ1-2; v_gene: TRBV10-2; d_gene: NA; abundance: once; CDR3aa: CASSDPADHNYGYTF; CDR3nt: TGCGCCAGCAGTGACCCCGCGGACCATAACTATGGCTACACCTTC
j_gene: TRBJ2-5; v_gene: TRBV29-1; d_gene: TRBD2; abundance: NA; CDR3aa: CSVRTSGMETQYF; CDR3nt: TGCAGCGTTAGGACTAGCGGGATGGAGACCCAGTACTTC